This T cell receptor beta chain was profiled in a study of technical replicates of blood from a handful of donors (dated by TCRdb to the late 2010s). Comments on this clone: Its antigen specificity is not known. The sample holds no much larger clone one base away, and base qualities are not on file.

Receptor libraries were prepared by the immunoSEQ multiplex PCR assay. The table comes from immuneACCESS by way of TCRdb, which keeps in-frame sequences with V and J called. Part of the clones is missing from these tables; in studies checked, under half for an unresolved V gene and the rest for unknown reasons. The sample has 66,000 or so clones on record, more than 95% of them singletons. The ten largest account for approximately 0.19% of the sample. Sequenced sample: T cells isolated from PBMCs. The receptor was isolated from a human donor in good health.

The CDR3 amino acid sequence is: CASSPPRPVVAETQYF. The nucleotide sequence reads as follows: TGTGCCAGCAGCCCCCCACGTCCGGTTGTAGCAGAGACCCAGTACTTC. The receptor chain draws on TRBV28 and TRBJ2-5; no D gene is confidently identified. The germline V gene gives CDR1 as MDHEN and CDR2 as SYDVKM. V is shortened by 6 bases, J by 4 bases, and the region joining them spans 21 bases. The CDR3 has 16 amino acids, counting the end cysteine and phenylalanine. Only CDR3 DNA remains: 48 bases, in frame from the first base.